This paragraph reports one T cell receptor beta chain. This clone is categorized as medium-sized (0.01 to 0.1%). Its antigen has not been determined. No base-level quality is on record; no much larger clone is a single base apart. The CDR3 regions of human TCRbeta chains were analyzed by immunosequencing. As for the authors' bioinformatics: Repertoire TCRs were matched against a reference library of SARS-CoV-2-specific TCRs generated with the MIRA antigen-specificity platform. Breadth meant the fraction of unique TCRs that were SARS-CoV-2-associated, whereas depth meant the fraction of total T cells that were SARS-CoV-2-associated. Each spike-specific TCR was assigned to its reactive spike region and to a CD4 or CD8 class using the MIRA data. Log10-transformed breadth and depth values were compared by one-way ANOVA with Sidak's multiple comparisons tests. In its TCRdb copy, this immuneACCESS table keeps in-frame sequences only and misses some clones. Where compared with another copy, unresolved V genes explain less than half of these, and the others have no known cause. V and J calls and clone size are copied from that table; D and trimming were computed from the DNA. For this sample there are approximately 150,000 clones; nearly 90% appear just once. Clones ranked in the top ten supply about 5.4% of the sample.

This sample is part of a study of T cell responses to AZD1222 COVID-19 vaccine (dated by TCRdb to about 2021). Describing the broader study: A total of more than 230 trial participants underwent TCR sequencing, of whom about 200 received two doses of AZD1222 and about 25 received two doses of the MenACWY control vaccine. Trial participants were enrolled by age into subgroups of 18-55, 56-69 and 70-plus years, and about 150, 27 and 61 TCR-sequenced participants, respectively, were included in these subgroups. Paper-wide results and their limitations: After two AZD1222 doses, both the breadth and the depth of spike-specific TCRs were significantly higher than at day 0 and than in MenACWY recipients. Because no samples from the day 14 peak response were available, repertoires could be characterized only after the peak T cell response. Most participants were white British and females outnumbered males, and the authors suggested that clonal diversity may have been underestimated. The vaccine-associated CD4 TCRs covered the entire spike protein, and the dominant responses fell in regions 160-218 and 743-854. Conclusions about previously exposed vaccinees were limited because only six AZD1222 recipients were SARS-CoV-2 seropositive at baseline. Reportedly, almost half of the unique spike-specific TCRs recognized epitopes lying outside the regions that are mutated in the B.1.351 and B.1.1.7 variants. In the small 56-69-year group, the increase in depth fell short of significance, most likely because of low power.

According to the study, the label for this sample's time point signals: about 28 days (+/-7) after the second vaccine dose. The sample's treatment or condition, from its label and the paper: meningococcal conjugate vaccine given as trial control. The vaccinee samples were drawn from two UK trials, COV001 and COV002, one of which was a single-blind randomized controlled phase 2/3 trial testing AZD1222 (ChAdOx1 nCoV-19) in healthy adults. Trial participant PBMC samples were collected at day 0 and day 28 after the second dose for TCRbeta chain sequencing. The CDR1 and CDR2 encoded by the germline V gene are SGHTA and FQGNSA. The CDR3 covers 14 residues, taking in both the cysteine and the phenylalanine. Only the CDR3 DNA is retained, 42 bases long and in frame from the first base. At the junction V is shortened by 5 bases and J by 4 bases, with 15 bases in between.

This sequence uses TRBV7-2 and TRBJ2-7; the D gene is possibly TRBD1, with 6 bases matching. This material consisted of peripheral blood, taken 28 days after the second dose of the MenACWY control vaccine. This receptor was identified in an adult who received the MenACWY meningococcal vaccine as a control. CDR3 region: CASSPTLQGYEQYF. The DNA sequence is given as TGTGCCAGCAGCCCGACGTTACAGGGTTACGAGCAGTACTTC. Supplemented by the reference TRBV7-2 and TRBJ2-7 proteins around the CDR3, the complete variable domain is GAGVSQSPSNKVTEKGKDVELRCDPISGHTALYWYRQSLGQGLEFLIYFQGNSAPDKSGLPSDRFSAERTGGSVSTLTIQRTQQEDSAVYLCASSPTLQGYEQYFGPGTRLTVT.